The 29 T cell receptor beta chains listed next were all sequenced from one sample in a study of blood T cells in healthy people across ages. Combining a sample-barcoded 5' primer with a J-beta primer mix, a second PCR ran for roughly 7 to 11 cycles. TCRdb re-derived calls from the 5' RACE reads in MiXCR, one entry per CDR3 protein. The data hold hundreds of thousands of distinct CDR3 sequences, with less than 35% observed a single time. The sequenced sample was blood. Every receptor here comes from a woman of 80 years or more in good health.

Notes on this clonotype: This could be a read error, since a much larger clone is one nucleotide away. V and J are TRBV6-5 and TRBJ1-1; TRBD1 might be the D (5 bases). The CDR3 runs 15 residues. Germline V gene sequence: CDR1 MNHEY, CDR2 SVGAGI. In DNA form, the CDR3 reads TGTACCAGCAGAGCGTTGGGGACTACCAACACTGAAGCTTTCTTT. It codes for CTSRALGTTNTEAFF.

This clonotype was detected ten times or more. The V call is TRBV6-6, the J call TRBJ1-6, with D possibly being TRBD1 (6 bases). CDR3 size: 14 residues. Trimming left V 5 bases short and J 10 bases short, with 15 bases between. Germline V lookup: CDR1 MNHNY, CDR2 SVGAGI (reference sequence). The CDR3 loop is CASSPSDSHSPLHF. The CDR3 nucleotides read TGTGCCAGCAGTCCTTCGGACAGCCACTCACCCCTCCACTTT.

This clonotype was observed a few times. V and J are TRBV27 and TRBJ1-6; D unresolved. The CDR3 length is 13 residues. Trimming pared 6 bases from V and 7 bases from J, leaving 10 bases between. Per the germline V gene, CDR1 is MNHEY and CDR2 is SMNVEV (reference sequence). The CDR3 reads CASRAGANSPLHF. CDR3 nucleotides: TGTGCCAGCAGAGCGGGCGCCAATTCACCCCTCCACTTT.

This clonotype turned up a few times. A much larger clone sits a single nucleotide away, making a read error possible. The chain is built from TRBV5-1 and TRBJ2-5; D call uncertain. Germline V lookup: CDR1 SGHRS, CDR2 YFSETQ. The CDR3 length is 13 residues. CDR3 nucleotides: TGCGCCAGCAGCTCTAATATCCAAGAGGCCCAGTACTTC. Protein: CASSSNIQEAQYF.

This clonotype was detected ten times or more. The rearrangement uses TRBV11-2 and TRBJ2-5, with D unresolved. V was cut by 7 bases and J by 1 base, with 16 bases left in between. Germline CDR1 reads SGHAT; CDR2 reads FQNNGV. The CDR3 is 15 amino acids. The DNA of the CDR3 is TGTGCCAGCACCGTTCTGGCGGAGTCCCAAGAGACCCAGTACTTC. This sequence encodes CASTVLAESQETQYF. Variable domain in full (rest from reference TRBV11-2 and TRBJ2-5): EAGVAQSPRYKIIEKRQSVAFWCNPISGHATLYWYQQILGQGPKLLIQFQNNGVVDDSQLPKDRFSAERLKGVDSTLKIQPAKLEDSAVYLCASTVLAESQETQYFGPGTRLLVL.

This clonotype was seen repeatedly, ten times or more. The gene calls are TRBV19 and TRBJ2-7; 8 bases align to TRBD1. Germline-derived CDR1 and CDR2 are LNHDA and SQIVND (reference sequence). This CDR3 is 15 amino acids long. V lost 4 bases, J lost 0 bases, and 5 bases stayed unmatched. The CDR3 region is CASSTTGVGSYEQYF. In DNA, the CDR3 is TGTGCCAGTAGTACGACAGGGGTTGGCTCCTACGAGCAGTACTTC.

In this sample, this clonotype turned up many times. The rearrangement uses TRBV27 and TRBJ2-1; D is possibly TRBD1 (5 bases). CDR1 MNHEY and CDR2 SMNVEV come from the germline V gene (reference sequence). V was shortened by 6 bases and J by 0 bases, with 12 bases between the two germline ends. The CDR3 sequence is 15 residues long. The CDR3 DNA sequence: TGTGCCAGCAGCAGGGCCTCGAGCTCCTACAATGAGCAGTTCTTC. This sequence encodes CASSRASSSYNEQFF.

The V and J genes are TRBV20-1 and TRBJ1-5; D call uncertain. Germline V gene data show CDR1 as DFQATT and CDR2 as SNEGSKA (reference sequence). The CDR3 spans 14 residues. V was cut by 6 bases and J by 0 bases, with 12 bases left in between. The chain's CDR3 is CSAKQTHSNQPQHF. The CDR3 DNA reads TGCAGTGCCAAGCAGACGCATAGCAATCAGCCCCAGCATTTT.

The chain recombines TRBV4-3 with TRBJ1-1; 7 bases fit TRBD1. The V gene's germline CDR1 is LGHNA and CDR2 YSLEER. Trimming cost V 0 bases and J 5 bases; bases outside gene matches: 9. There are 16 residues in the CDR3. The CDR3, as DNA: TGCGCCAGCAGCCAAGATACAGGGGCTTATGGAACTGAAGCTTTCTTT. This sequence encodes CASSQDTGAYGTEAFF.

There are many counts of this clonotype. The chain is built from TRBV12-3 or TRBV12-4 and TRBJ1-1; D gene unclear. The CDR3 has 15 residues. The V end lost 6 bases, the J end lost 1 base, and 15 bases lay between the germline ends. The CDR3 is CASRTPLTENTEAFF. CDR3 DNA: TGTGCCAGCAGAACACCCCTCACGGAGAACACTGAAGCTTTCTTT.

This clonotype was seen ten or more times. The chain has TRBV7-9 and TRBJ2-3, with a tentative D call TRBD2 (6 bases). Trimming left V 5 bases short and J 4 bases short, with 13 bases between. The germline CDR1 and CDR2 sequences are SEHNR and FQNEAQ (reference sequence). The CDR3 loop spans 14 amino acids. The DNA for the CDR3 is TGTGCCAGCAGCCCCGGGACTGCCGCAGATACGCAGTATTTT. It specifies CASSPGTAADTQYF.

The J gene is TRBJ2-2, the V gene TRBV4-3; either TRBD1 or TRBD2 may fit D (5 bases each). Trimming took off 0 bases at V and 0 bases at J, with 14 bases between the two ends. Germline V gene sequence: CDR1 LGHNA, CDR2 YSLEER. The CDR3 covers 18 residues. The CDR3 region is CASSQDPGTITNTGELFF. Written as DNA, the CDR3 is TGCGCCAGCAGCCAAGATCCGGGGACGATTACGAACACCGGGGAGCTGTTTTTT.

CDR3 bases: TGTGCCAGCAGCTCCCTTGCTTTTTTTGGGACAGGGGTTTCAGATACGCAGTATTTT. This translates into CASSSLAFFGTGVSDTQYF. The rearrangement uses TRBV7-9 and TRBJ2-3; 10 bases map to TRBD1. V gave up 4 bases and J gave up 4 bases; unmatched junction bases: 17. This CDR3 has 19 residues. Per the germline V gene, CDR1 is SEHNR and CDR2 is FQNEAQ (reference sequence).

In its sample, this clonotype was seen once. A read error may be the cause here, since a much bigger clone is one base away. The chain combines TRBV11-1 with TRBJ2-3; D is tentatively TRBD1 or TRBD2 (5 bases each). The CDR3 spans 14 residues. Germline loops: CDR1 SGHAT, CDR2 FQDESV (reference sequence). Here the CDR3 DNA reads TGTGTCAGCAGCGATTGGGGGTTCACAGATACGCAGTATTTT. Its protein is CVSSDWGFTDTQYF.

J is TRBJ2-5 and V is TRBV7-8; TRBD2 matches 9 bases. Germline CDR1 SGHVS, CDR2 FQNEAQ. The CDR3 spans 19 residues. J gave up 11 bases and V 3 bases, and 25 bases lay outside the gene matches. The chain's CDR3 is CASSFLSGLAGGLYNEQYF. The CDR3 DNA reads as TGTGCCAGCAGCTTTCTCTCGGGACTGGCGGGGGGGCTTTACAATGAGCAGTACTTC.

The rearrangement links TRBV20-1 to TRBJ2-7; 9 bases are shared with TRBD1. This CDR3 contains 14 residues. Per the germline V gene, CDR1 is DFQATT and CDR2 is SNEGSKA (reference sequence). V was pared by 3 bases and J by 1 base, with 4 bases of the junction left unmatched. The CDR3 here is CSASAGTGSYEQYF. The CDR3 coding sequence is TGCAGTGCTAGTGCCGGGACAGGGTCCTACGAGCAGTACTTC.

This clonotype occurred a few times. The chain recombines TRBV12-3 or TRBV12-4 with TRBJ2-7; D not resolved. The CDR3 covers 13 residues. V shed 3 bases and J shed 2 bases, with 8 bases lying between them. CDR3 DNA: TGTGCCAGCAGTTTTGGCCCAGCCTACGAGCAGTACTTC. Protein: CASSFGPAYEQYF.

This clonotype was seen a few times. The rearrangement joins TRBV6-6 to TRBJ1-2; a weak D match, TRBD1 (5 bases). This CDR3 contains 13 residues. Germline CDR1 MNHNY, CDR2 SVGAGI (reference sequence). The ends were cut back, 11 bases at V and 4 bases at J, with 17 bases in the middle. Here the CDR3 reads CASLGRGGYGYTF. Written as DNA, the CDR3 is TGTGCCTCTCTAGGAAGGGGAGGCTATGGCTACACCTTC.

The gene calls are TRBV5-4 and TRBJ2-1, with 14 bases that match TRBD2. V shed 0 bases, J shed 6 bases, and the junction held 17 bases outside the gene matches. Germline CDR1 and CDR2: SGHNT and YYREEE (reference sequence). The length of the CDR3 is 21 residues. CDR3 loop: CASSLEGERGRGLAGGNEQFF. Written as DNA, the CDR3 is TGTGCCAGCAGCTTGGAAGGGGAAAGGGGGCGAGGACTAGCGGGAGGCAATGAGCAGTTCTTC.

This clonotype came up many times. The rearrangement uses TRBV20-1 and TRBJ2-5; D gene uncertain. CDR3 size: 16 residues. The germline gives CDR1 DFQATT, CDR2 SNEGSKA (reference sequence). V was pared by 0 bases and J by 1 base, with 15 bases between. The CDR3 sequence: CSARDLYSQFQETQYF. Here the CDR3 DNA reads TGCAGTGCTAGAGATCTTTACAGCCAGTTCCAAGAGACCCAGTACTTC.

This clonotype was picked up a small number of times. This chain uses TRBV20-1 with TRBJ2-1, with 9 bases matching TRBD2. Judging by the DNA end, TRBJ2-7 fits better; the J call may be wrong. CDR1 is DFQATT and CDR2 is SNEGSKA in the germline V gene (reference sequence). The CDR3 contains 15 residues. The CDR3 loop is CSARDQRGVYNEQYF. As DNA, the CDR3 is TGCAGTGCTAGAGATCAGCGGGGGGTATACAATGAGCAGTACTTC.

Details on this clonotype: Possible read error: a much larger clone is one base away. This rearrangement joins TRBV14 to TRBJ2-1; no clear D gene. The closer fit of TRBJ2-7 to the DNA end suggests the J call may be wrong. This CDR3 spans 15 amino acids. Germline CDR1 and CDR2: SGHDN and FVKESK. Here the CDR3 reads CASSPILSSYNEQYF. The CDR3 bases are TGTGCCAGCAGCCCAATTCTGAGCTCCTACAATGAGCAGTACTTC.

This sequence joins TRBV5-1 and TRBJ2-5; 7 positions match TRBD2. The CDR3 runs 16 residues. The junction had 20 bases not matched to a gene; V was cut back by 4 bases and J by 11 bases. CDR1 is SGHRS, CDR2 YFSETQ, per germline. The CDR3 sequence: CASSEIGTADYSGQYF. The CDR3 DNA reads TGCGCCAGCAGCGAAATAGGGACCGCCGATTATAGCGGGCAGTACTTC.

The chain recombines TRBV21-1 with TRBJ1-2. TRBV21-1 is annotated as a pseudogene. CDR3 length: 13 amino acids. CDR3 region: CASSNVGMDGYTF. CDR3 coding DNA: TGTGCCAGCAGCAACGTGGGGATGGATGGCTACACCTTC.

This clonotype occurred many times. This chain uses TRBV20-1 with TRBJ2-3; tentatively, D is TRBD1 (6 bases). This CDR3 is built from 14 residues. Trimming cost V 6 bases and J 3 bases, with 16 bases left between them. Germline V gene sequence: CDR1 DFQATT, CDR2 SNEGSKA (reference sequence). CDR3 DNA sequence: TGCAGTGCCAGGACGGTCGGGACAACAGATACGCAGTATTTT. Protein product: CSARTVGTTDTQYF.

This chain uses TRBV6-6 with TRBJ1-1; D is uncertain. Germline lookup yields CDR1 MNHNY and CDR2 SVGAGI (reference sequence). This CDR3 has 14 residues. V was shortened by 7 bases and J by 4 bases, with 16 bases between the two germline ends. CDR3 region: CASKSPGVRTEAFF. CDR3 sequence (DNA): TGTGCCAGCAAATCCCCTGGGGTCCGCACTGAAGCTTTCTTT.

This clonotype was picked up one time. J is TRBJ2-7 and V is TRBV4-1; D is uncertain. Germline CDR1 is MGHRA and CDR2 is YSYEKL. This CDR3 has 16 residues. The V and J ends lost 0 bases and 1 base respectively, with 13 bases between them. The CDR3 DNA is TGCGCCAGCAGCCAAGACCCACGGGCCGTTTCCTACGAGCAGTACTTC. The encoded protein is CASSQDPRAVSYEQYF.

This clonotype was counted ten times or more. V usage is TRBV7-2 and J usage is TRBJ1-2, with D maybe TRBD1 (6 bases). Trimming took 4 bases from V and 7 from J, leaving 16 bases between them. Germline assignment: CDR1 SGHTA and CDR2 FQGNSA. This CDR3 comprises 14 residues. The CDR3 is CASSSNGGGGGYTF. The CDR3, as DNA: TGTGCCAGCAGCTCAAATGGGGGGGGCGGTGGCTACACCTTC.

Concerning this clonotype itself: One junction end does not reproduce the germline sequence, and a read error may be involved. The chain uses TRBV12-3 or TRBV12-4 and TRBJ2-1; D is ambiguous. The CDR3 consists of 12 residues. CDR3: CAGSLERNEQFF. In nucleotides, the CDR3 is TGTGCCGGCAGTTTAGAGAGGAATGAACAGTTCTTC.